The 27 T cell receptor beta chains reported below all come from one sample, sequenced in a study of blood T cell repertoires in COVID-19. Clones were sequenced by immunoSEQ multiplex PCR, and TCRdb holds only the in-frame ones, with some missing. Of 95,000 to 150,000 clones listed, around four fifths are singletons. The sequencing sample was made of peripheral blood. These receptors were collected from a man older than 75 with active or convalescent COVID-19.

CDR3 nucleotide sequence: TGTGCCAGCTCACCTAAATCAGGACAGGGGTCTGGAAACACCATATATTTT. Protein sequence: CASSPKSGQGSGNTIYF. The V gene is TRBV18, the J gene TRBJ1-3, with 9 bases matching TRBD1. CDR1 is KGHSH, CDR2 LQKENI, per germline. V shed 3 bases, J shed 1 base, and the junction held 7 bases outside the gene matches. This CDR3 contains 17 residues.

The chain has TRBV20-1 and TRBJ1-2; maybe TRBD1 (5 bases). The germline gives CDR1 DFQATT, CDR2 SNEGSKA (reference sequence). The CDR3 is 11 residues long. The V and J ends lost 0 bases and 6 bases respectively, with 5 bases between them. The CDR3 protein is CSAREGDGYTF. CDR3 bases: TGCAGTGCTAGAGAAGGGGATGGCTACACCTTC.

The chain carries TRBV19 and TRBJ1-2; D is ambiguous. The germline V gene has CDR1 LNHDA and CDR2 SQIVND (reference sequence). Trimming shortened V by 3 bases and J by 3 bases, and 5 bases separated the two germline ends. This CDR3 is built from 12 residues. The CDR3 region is CASSIGDYGYTF. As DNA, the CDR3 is TGTGCCAGTAGTATCGGAGACTATGGCTACACCTTC.

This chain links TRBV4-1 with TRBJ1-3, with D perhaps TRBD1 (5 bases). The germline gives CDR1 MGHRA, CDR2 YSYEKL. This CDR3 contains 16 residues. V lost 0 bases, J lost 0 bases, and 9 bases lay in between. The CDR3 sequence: CASSQERDSSGNTIYF. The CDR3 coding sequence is TGCGCCAGCAGCCAAGAAAGAGACAGCTCTGGAAACACCATATATTTT.

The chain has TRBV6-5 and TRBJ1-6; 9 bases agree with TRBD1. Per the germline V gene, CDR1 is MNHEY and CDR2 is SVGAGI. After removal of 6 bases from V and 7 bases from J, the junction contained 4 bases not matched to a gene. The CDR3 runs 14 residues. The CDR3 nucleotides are TGTGCCAGCAGCCCCGGGACAGGGAATTCACCCCTCCACTTT. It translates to CASSPGTGNSPLHF.

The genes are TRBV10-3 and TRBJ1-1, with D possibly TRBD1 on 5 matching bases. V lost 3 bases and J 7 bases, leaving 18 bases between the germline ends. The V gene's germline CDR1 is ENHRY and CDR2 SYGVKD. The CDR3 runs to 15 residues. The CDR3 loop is CAISDDSPRVGEAFF. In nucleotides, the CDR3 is TGTGCCATCAGTGATGACAGCCCCCGAGTGGGTGAAGCTTTCTTT.

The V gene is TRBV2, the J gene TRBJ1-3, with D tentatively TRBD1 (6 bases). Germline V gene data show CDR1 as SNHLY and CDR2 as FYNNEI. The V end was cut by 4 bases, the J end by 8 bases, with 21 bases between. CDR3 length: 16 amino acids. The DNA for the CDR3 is TGTGCCAGCAGTGGCGATTTCAGGGGTATCCGCGACACCATATATTTT. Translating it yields CASSGDFRGIRDTIYF. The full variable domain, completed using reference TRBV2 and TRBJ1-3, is EPEVTQTPSHQVTQMGQEVILRCVPISNHLYFYWYRQILGQKVEFLVSFYNNEISEKSEIFDDQFSVERPDGSNFTLKIRSTKLEDSAMYFCASSGDFRGIRDTIYFGEGSWLTVV.

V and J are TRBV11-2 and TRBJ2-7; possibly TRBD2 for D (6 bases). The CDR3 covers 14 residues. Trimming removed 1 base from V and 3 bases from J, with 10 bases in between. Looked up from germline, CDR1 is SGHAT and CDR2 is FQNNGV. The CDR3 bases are TGTGCCAGCAGCTTAGTCGGAGCGGGCTACGAGCAGTACTTC. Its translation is CASSLVGAGYEQYF.

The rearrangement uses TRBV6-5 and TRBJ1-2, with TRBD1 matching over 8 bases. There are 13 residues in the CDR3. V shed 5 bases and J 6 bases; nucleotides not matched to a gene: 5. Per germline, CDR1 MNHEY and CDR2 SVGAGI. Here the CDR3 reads CASSRQGSDGYTF. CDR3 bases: TGTGCCAGCAGTCGACAGGGGAGCGATGGCTACACCTTC.

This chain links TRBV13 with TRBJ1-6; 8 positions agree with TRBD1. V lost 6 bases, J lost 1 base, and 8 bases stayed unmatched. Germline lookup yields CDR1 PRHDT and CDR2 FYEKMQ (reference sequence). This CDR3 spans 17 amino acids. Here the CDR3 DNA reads TGTGCCAGCAGTCCCGGACAGGGTAATTCCTATAATTCACCCCTCCACTTT. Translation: CASSPGQGNSYNSPLHF.

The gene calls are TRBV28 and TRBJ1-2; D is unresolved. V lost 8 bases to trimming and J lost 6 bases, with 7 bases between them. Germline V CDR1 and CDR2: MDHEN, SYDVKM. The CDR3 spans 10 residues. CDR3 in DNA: TGTGCCAGCCGCAGGAATGGCTACACCTTC. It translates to CASRRNGYTF.

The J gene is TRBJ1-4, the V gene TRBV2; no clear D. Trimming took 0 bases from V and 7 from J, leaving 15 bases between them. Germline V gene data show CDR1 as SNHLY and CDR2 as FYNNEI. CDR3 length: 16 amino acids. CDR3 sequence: CASSEAASIHSEKLFF. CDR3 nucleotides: TGTGCCAGCAGTGAAGCTGCGAGCATCCATAGTGAAAAACTGTTTTTT. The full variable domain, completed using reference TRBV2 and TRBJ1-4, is EPEVTQTPSHQVTQMGQEVILRCVPISNHLYFYWYRQILGQKVEFLVSFYNNEISEKSEIFDDQFSVERPDGSNFTLKIRSTKLEDSAMYFCASSEAASIHSEKLFFGSGTQLSVL.

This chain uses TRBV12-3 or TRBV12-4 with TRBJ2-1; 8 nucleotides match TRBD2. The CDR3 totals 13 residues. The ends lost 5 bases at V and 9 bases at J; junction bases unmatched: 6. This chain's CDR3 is CASSLGTRAEQFF. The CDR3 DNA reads TGTGCCAGCAGTCTCGGGACTAGGGCTGAGCAGTTCTTC.

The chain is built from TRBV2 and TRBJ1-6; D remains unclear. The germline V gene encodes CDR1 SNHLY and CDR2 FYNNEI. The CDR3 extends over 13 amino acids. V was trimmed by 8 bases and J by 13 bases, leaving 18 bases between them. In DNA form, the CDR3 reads TGTGCCAGCTCACGGGAGGCTCTTTCCCCCCTCCACTTT. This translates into CASSREALSPLHF.

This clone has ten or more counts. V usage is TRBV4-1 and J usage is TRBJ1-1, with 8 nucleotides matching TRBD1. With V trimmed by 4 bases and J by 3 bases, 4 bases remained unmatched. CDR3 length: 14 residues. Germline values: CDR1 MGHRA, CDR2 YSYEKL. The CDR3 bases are TGCGCCAGCAGCCCAAGACAGGGGCACACTGAAGCTTTCTTT. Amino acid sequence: CASSPRQGHTEAFF.

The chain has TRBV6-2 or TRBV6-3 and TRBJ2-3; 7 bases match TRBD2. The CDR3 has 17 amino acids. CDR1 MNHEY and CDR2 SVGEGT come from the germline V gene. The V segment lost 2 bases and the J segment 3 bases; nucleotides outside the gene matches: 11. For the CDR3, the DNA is TGTGCCAGCAGTTACACTCCAAGCGGGGCTTTTACAGATACGCAGTATTTT. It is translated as CASSYTPSGAFTDTQYF.

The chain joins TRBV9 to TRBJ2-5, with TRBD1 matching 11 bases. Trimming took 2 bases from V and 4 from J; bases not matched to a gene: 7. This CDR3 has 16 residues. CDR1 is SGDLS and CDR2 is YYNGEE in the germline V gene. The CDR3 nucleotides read TGTGCCAGCAGCGTCCCCGGGACAGGGGGAGTAGAGACCCAGTACTTC. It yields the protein CASSVPGTGGVETQYF. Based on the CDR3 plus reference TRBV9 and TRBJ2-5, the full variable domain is DSGVTQTPKHLITATGQRVTLRCSPRSGDLSVYWYQQSLDQGLQFLIQYYNGEERAKGNILERFSAQQFPDLHSELNLSSLELGDSALYFCASSVPGTGGVETQYFGPGTRLLVL.

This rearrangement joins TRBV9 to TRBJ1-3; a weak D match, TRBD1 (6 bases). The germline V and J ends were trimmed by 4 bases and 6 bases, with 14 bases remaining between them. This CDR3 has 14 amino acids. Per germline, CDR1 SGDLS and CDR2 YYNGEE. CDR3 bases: TGTGCCAGCAGCCCGGGACAAAACGAAAACACCATATATTTT. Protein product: CASSPGQNENTIYF.

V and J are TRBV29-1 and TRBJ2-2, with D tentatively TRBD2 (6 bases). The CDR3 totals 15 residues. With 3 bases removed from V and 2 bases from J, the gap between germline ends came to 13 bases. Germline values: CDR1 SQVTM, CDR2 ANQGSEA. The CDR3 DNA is TGCAGCGTTGATGTAGGCGGGGCAAACACCGGGGAGCTGTTTTTT. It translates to CSVDVGGANTGELFF.

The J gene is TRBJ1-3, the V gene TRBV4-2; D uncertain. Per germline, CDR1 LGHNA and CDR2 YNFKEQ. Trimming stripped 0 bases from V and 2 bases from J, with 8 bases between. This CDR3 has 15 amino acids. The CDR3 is CASSQDEAAGNTIYF. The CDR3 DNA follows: TGTGCCAGCAGCCAAGATGAGGCTGCTGGAAACACCATATATTTT.

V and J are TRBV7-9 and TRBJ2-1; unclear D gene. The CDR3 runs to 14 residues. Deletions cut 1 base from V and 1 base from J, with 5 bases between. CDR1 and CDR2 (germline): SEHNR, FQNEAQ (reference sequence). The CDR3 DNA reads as TGTGCCAGCAGCTTAGAGGAGTCCTACAATGAGCAGTTCTTC. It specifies CASSLEESYNEQFF.

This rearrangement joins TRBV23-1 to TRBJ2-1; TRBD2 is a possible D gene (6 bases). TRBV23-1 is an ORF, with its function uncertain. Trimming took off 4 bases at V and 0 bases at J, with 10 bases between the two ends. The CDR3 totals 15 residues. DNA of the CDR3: TGCGCCAGCAGTCGCCGACTAGTCTCCTACAATGAGCAGTTCTTC. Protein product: CASSRRLVSYNEQFF.

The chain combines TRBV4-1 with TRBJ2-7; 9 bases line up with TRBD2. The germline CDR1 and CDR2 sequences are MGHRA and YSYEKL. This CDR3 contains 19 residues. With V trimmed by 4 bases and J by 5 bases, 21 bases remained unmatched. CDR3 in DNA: TGCGCCAGCAGCCGCACTCTTCCTCGGGGGAGTAGCGGGGGCAACGAGCAGTACTTC. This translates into CASSRTLPRGSSGGNEQYF.

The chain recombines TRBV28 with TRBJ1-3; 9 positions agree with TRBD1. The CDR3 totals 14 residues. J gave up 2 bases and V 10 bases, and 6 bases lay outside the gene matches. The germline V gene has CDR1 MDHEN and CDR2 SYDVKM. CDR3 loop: CATRDRAPGNTIYF. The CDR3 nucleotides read TGTGCCACCAGGGACAGGGCTCCTGGAAACACCATATATTTT.

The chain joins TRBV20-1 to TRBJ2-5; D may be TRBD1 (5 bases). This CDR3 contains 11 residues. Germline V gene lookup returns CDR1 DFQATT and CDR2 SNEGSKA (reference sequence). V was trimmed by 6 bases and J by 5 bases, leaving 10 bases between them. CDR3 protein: CSAFKGETQYF. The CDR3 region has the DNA TGCAGTGCCTTCAAGGGGGAGACCCAGTACTTC.

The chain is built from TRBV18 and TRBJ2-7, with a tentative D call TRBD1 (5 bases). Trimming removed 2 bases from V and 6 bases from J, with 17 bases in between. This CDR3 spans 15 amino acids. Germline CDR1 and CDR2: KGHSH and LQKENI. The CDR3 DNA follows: TGTGCCAGCTCACCAGGAACAGGTTTGGCGCTCGAGCAGTACTTC. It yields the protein CASSPGTGLALEQYF.

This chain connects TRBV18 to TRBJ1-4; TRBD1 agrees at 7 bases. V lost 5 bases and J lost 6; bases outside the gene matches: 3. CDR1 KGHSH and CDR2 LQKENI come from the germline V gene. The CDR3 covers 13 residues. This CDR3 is CASSGDSDEKLFF. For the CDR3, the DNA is TGTGCCAGCTCAGGGGACAGCGATGAAAAACTGTTTTTT.